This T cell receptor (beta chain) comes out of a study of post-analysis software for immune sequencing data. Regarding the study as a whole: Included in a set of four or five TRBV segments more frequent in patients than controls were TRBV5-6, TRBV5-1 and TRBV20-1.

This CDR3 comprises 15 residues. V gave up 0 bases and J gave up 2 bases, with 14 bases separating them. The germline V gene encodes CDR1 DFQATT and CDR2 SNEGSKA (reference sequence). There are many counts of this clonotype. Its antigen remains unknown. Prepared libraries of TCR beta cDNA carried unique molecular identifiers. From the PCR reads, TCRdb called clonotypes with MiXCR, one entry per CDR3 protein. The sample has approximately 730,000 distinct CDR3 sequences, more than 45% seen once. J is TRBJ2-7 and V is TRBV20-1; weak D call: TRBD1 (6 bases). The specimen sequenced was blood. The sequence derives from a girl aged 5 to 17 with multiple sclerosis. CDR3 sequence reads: CSARDLAGATYEQYF. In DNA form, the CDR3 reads TGCAGTGCTAGAGATCTGGCAGGGGCGACCTACGAGCAGTACTTC.